This T cell receptor (beta chain) was obtained from a study of blood T cell repertoires in COVID-19. The V segment lost 11 bases and the J segment 6 bases; nucleotides outside the gene matches: 7. Germline assignment: CDR1 LNHNV and CDR2 YYDKDF (reference sequence). The CDR3 is made up of 12 amino acids. Sequenced by immunoSEQ multiplex PCR; TCRdb stores in-frame clones only, minus some. Of roughly 70,000 clones listed, around 75% are singletons. The receptor's source is a man in his sixties or seventies with acute or convalescent COVID-19. V is TRBV15 and J is TRBJ2-1; TRBD1 agrees at 7 bases. Sequenced material: peripheral blood. The CDR3 reads CAVGGSGNEQFF. Here the CDR3 DNA reads TGTGCCGTAGGGGGCTCGGGCAATGAGCAGTTCTTC. Combining the CDR3 with reference TRBV15 and TRBJ2-1 gives the whole variable domain DAMVIQNPRYQVTQFGKPVTLSCSQTLNHNVMYWYQQKSSQAPKLLFHYYDKDFNNEADTPDNFQSRRPNTSFCFLDIRSPGLGDTAMYLCAVGGSGNEQFFGPGTRLTVL.